Below, one TCR beta chain is given with its context. Under the authors' procedure: Amplification from reference gene primers served as the basis for estimated nucleated cell counts. Sequencing used immunoSEQ multiplex PCR; TCRdb keeps in-frame clones, though not all of them. The V and J calls and clone size were taken over from that table, and D and trimming were inferred from the DNA. Here the sample spans under 150,000 clones, around 85% being singletons. This entry is derived from a study of blood T cell repertoires in COVID-19. Study-level background: The United States, Italy and Spain were the sources of the acute and convalescent COVID-19 samples. The cDNA or gDNA used as material had been derived from T cells, B-cell-depleted T cells, or PBMCs.

CDR1 is SGHRS, CDR2 YFSETQ, per germline. The CDR3 length is 14 residues. Trimming stripped 0 bases from V and 1 base from J, with 7 bases between. Material: peripheral blood. The chain carries TRBV5-1 and TRBJ1-2; D is uncertain. The sequence came from a human donor in a cohort sampled during active COVID-19. The CDR3 sequence is CASSLGVRNYGYTF. CDR3 sequence (DNA): TGCGCCAGCAGCTTGGGCGTCCGTAACTATGGCTACACCTTC.